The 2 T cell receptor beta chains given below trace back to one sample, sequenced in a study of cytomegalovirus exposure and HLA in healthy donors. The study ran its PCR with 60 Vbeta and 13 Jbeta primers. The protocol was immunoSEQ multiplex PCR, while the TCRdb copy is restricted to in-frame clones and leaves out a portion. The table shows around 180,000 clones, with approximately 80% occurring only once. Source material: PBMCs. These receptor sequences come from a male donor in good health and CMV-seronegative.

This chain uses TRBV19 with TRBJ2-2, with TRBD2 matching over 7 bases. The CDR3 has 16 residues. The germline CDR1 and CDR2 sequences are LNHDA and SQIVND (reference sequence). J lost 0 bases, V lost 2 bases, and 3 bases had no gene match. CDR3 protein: CASSIPGGPNTGELFF. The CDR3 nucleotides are TGTGCCAGTAGTATACCGGGGGGACCGAACACCGGGGAGCTGTTTTTT.

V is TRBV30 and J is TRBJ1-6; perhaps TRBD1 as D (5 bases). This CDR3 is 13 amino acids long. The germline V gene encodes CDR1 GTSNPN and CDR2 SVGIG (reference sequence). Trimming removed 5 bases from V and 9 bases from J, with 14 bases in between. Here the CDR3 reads CAWETEASSPLHF. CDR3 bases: TGTGCCTGGGAGACAGAAGCCAGTTCACCCCTCCACTTT.